A single sample is the source of the 20 T cell receptor beta chains below, sequenced in a study of T-cell memory formation after mild COVID-19. TCRdb ran MiXCR on the 5' RACE reads and lists one entry per CDR3 protein. This sample carries 140,000 to 150,000 distinct CDR3 sequences, 6% to 7% of them seen once, and the ten largest clones take about 2.1%. The specimen sequenced was PBMCs or a T cell subset sorted from them (not recorded which). All receptors come from an adult woman who had mild COVID-19 (a few samples of this study predate the infection). Cell type and time point are not known.

This clonotype was counted only a few times. The chain uses TRBV24-1 and TRBJ2-1, with D unclear. Germline loops: CDR1 KGHDR, CDR2 SFDVKD. Trimming left V 5 bases short and J 1 base short, with 11 bases between. The CDR3 is 15 residues long. CDR3 coding DNA: TGTGCCACCAGTGGGAATCGGCAGTCCTACAATGAGCAGTTCTTC. Encoded protein: CATSGNRQSYNEQFF.

This clonotype appeared many times. This chain connects TRBV20-1 to TRBJ2-7, with 7 bases fitting TRBD2. The CDR3 extends over 14 amino acids. Trimming cost V 5 bases and J 7 bases; bases outside gene matches: 14. Germline lookup yields CDR1 DFQATT and CDR2 SNEGSKA (reference sequence). For the CDR3, the DNA is TGCAGTGCTCCATCTAGCGGAAGTACTGGGGAGCAGTACTTC. Encoded protein: CSAPSSGSTGEQYF.

The chain employs TRBV24-1 and TRBJ2-7, with 7 bases matching TRBD1. The CDR3 sequence is 14 residues long. Trimming cost V 3 bases and J 5 bases; bases outside gene matches: 6. Germline values: CDR1 KGHDR, CDR2 SFDVKD. CDR3 in DNA: TGTGCCACCAGTGATACAAGGGGGCGAAACGAGCAGTACTTC. Its protein product is CATSDTRGRNEQYF.

On this clonotype itself: A read error may be the cause here, since a much bigger clone is one base away. The chain carries TRBV12-3 or TRBV12-4 and TRBJ2-7, with D perhaps TRBD2 (5 bases). V lost 11 bases to trimming and J lost 0 bases, with 17 bases between them. The length of the CDR3 is 14 residues. The DNA for the CDR3 is TGTGCCGGCACCCGAACTGGGAGCTCCTACGAGCAGTACTTC. Its protein product is CAGTRTGSSYEQYF.

The chain joins TRBV9 to TRBJ2-3, with 10 bases identical to TRBD2. Losses at the gene ends were 4 bases for V and 0 bases for J; bases not matched to a gene: 11. There are 18 residues in the CDR3. Germline loops: CDR1 SGDLS, CDR2 YYNGEE. The CDR3 here is CASSRGIAGGPSTDTQYF. The DNA of the CDR3 is TGTGCCAGCAGCCGGGGGATAGCGGGGGGCCCGAGCACAGATACGCAGTATTTT.

This clonotype has at least ten counts. The chain recombines TRBV18 with TRBJ2-5; 9 bases are shared with TRBD1. This CDR3 region has 15 residues. Germline V gene lookup returns CDR1 KGHSH and CDR2 LQKENI. V lost 6 bases to trimming and J lost 5 bases; unmatched junction nucleotides: 10. The DNA for the CDR3 is TGTGCCAGCTCGCGAGGACAGGGGATTGGGGAGACCCAGTACTTC. Residues: CASSRGQGIGETQYF. Drawing the rest from reference TRBV18 and TRBJ2-5, the complete variable domain is NAGVMQNPRHLVRRRGQEARLRCSPMKGHSHVYWYRQLPEEGLKFMVYLQKENIIDESGMPKERFSAEFPKEGPSILRIQQVVRGDSAAYFCASSRGQGIGETQYFGPGTRLLVL.

In its sample, this clonotype was seen a few times. The chain joins TRBV5-1 to TRBJ2-5; D is possibly TRBD2 (5 bases). Germline lookup yields CDR1 SGHRS and CDR2 YFSETQ. V lost 4 bases, J lost 5 bases, and 12 bases lay in between. CDR3 length equals 13 residues. CDR3 loop: CASSRGSRETQYF. CDR3 DNA sequence: TGCGCCAGCAGCCGGGGATCGAGGGAGACCCAGTACTTC.

This clonotype was detected ten times or more. This chain uses TRBV7-8 with TRBJ2-5; D not certain. The ends were cut back, 0 bases at V and 0 bases at J, with 8 bases in the middle. The CDR3 runs to 15 residues. CDR1 and CDR2 from the germline V gene are SGHVS and FQNEAQ. The CDR3 loop is CASSLAVVNQETQYF. CDR3 in DNA: TGTGCCAGCAGCTTAGCGGTGGTCAACCAAGAGACCCAGTACTTC.

The gene calls are TRBV5-5 and TRBJ2-5, with D maybe TRBD1 (5 bases). The CDR3 extends over 15 amino acids. CDR1 is SGHKS, CDR2 YYEKEE, per germline (reference sequence). V lost 6 bases, J lost 5 bases, and 20 bases lay in between. The CDR3 reads CASTLVGPGRETQYF. In DNA form, the CDR3 reads TGTGCCAGCACTCTCGTAGGCCCAGGGCGGGAGACCCAGTACTTC.

This clonotype has ten or more counts. The chain links TRBV5-4 to TRBJ2-7; 8 nucleotides match TRBD1. Per germline, CDR1 SGHNT and CDR2 YYREEE (reference sequence). This CDR3 region has 15 residues. Trimming took 4 bases from V and 0 from J; bases not matched to a gene: 6. In DNA form, the CDR3 reads TGTGCCAGCAGCCAGGGCAGGGGGCGCTCCTACGAGCAGTACTTC. It translates to CASSQGRGRSYEQYF. The whole variable domain, filled in from reference TRBV5-4 and TRBJ2-7, reads ETGVTQSPTHLIKTRGQQVTLRCSSQSGHNTVSWYQQALGQGPQFIFQYYREEENGRGNFPPRFSGLQFPNYSSELNVNALELDDSALYLCASSQGRGRSYEQYFGPGTRLTVT.

This clonotype was counted between two and nine times. This chain connects TRBV29-1 to TRBJ2-3; the D is unclear. Trimming removed 0 bases at V and 3 bases at J, with 4 bases between. Germline lookup yields CDR1 SQVTM and CDR2 ANQGSEA. The CDR3 loop spans 12 amino acids. This CDR3 reads CSVEEGTDTQYF. CDR3 in DNA: TGCAGCGTTGAAGAAGGGACAGATACGCAGTATTTT.

Concerning this clonotype itself: The junction does not match germline at one end; this may be a read error. The rearrangement joins TRBV29-1 to TRBJ1-2; 7 bases align to TRBD1. CDR1 is SQVTM and CDR2 is ANQGSEA in the germline V gene. The CDR3 length is 14 residues. DNA of the CDR3: TGCAGCGTTGTGTTAGGTCCACAGGGGACCTACGACATATTC. This sequence encodes CSVVLGPQGTYDIF.

V and J are TRBV29-1 and TRBJ2-3, with D perhaps being TRBD1 or TRBD2 (6 bases each). Trimming removed 6 bases from V and 5 bases from J, with 18 bases in between. Germline V lookup: CDR1 SQVTM, CDR2 ANQGSEA. The CDR3 has 14 amino acids. CDR3 residues: CSVRPLRGEDTQYF. The CDR3 coding sequence is TGCAGCGTGAGGCCCCTAAGGGGGGAAGATACGCAGTATTTT.

This clonotype was counted a few times. The CDR3 bases are TGTGCCAGCAGCTTCGGGGACGGGAGCACAGATACGCAGTATTTT. Its translation: CASSFGDGSTDTQYF. The V call is TRBV7-3, the J call TRBJ2-3, with D perhaps assigned TRBD1 or TRBD2 (5 bases each). This CDR3 has 15 amino acids. Trimming took 3 bases from V and 0 from J, leaving 10 bases between them. Germline values: CDR1 SGHTA, CDR2 FQGTGA.

The V and J genes are TRBV5-6 and TRBJ2-1, with 7 bases aligning to TRBD2. Germline CDR1 SGHDT, CDR2 YYEEEE. Losses at the gene ends were 2 bases for V and 4 bases for J; bases not matched to a gene: 6. This CDR3 is built from 15 residues. CDR3 DNA sequence: TGTGCCAGCAGCTTATGGCTAGCGGCTTACAATGAGCAGTTCTTC. It translates to CASSLWLAAYNEQFF.

This clonotype was observed at least ten times. The J gene is TRBJ2-3, the V gene TRBV10-3; D remains unclear. This CDR3 spans 14 amino acids. V was shortened by 5 bases and J by 0 bases, with 9 bases between the two germline ends. The germline gives CDR1 ENHRY, CDR2 SYGVKD. CDR3 in DNA: TGTGCCATCAGTCCCGGCTACAGCACAGATACGCAGTATTTT. Its translation: CAISPGYSTDTQYF.

The chain uses TRBV12-3 or TRBV12-4 and TRBJ2-1; 11 positions agree with TRBD2. The V segment lost 3 bases and the J segment 3 bases; nucleotides outside the gene matches: 7. The CDR3 is made up of 17 amino acids. The CDR3 protein is CASSFRTSGQIYNEQFF. The CDR3 nucleotides are TGTGCCAGCAGTTTTCGGACTAGCGGGCAAATCTACAATGAGCAGTTCTTC.

The chain recombines TRBV9 with TRBJ2-2; D unclear. This CDR3 contains 14 residues. V gave up 0 bases and J gave up 6 bases, with 9 bases separating them. Germline CDR1 SGDLS, CDR2 YYNGEE. The CDR3 reads CASSVESAAGELFF. The DNA for the CDR3 is TGTGCCAGCAGCGTAGAGTCGGCGGCCGGGGAGCTGTTTTTT.

This clonotype was seen repeatedly, ten times or more. The J gene is TRBJ2-1, the V gene TRBV5-1; no clear D. Between the trimmed V and J ends, which lost 0 bases and 3 bases, there was a span of 7 bases. From germline, CDR1 is SGHRS and CDR2 YFSETQ. CDR3 length equals 14 residues. CDR3 DNA: TGCGCCAGCAGCTTGGCCAGTTTCTACAATGAGCAGTTCTTC. Its protein is CASSLASFYNEQFF.

This clonotype has a handful of counts. This sequence joins TRBV5-1 and TRBJ2-2; D gene ambiguous. CDR3 size: 14 residues. The V and J ends lost 2 bases and 8 bases respectively, with 13 bases between them. Germline CDR1 reads SGHRS; CDR2 reads YFSETQ. This CDR3 reads CASSFRSDKGELFF. CDR3 DNA sequence: TGCGCCAGCAGCTTCCGTTCTGATAAAGGGGAGCTGTTTTTT.